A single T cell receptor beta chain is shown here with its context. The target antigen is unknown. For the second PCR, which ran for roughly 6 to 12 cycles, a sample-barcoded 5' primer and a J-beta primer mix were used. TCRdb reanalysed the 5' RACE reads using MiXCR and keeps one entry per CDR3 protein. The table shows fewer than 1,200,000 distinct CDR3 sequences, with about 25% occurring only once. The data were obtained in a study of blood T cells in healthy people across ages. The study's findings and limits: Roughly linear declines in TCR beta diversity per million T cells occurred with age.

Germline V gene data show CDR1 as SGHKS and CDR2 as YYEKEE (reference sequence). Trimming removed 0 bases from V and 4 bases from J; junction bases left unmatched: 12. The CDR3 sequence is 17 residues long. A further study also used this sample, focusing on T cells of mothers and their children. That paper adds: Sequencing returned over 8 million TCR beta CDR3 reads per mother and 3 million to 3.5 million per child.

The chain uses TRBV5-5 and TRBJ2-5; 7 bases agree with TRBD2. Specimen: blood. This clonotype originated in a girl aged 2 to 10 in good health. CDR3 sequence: CASSLGGAGVFLETQYF. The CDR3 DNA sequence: TGTGCCAGCAGCTTGGGAGGGGCGGGAGTTTTTTTAGAGACCCAGTACTTC.